The sequence of this T cell receptor beta chain was determined in a study of identical twins (dated by TCRdb to the mid-2010s). Concerning the study at large: TCR alpha and beta repertoires from monozygotic twins, unrelated adults of various ages and cord blood were deep-sequenced to test whether fetal clonotypes persist. To rule out contamination, the twin experiments were replicated at different times with different library preparation protocols. What the study reported, not specific to this receptor: In beta out-of-frame sequences, excess twin sharing was weaker, because having fewer shared sequences lowered the signal-to-noise ratio. Zero-insertion analyses could be partly confounded by invariant T cells such as MAIT and iNKT, although diverse VJ usage argued against such confounding for most clonotypes. Fewer insertions were carried by abundant cord blood beta clonotypes; a weaker similar trend was observed in young adult naive repertoires, while no such trend was observed in memory repertoires. In monozygotic twins, recombination models systematically underestimated out-of-frame TCR alpha sharing, but the models matched the sharing seen between unrelated individuals. Conclusions relied on cross-sectional statistical analysis, since the same donors could not be followed over many years. Out-of-frame TCR alpha sequences shared between twins showed an excess of low generation-probability sequences compared with coincidental sharing between unrelated individuals.

In the case of this clonotype: There is no known antigen for this receptor. No quality values exist for individual bases; no much larger clone is one base distant.

Only healthy Caucasian donors were included. Libraries were constructed by 5' RACE. The sample was run on an Illumina HiSeq 2000. A universal primer binding site was added through template switching, and the final cDNA carried a unique molecular identifier so that TCR cDNA molecules could be counted accurately. Specific primers in the conserved constant-segment region were used to synthesize first-strand cDNA for the TCR alpha and beta chains. To control for contamination, every cDNA library was double barcoded, receiving both a SMART-Mk sample barcode and Illumina barcodes. Two successive PCR steps introduced TruSeq adapter sequences along with Illumina sample barcodes. Sequencing of the TCR alpha and beta cDNA libraries was done on the Illumina HiSeq platform using custom primers. As for how the authors treated the data: Unique molecular identifiers were extracted from raw reads with MiGEC, and CDR3 positions were determined with MiXCR. Recombination models were inferred per individual with the repgenHMM and IGoR tools using an EM algorithm. The tcR package in R was used for shared clonotype analysis, with sharing normalized by the product of cloneset sizes. To study raw recombination free of thymic and clonal selection effects, out-of-frame nonproductive sequences were analyzed. Through fastp at Q25 and MiXCR, TCRdb rebuilt clones from the public reads, retaining in-frame beta chains. For every CDR3 protein sequence, its rows merge into one entry that carries the most common genes and DNA. These V and J calls are TCRdb output, not the study's own analysis. The sample table shows 1.5 million to 2 million distinct CDR3 sequences, and under 35% are seen once. The ten biggest clones cover 0.27% of the sample.

The TCR originated in a newborn girl in good health. Sequencing was carried out using cord blood.

This receptor carries the CDR3 CATSPGIQAFFTEAFF. At the DNA level, the sequence is TGTGCCACCAGCCCCGGGATACAGGCCTTTTTCACTGAAGCTTTCTTT. The sequence is built from TRBV15 and TRBJ1-1; matching of 5 bases hints at TRBD1 as the D gene. Spanning cysteine to phenylalanine, the CDR3 consists of 16 amino acids. Just CDR3 DNA is preserved here, 48 bases in frame from base 1. V is cut by 5 bases and J by 4 bases, and the space between the germline ends is 20 bases. CDR1 LNHNV and CDR2 YYDKDF were looked up in the germline V gene (reference sequence).